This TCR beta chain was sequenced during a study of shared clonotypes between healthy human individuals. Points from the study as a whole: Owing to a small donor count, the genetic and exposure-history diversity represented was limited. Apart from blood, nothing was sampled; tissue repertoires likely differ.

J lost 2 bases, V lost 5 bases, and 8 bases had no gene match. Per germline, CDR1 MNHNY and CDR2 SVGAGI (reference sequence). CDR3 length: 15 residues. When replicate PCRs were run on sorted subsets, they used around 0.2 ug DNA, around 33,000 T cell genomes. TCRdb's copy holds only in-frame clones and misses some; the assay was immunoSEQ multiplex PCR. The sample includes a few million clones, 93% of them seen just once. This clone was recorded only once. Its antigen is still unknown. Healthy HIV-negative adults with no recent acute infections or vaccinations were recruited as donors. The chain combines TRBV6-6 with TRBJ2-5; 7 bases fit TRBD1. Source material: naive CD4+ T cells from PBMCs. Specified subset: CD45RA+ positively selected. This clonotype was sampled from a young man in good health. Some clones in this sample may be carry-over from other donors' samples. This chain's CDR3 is CASSRPRDRQETQYF. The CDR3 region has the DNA TGTGCCAGCAGTCGTCCACGGGACAGACAAGAGACCCAGTACTTC.